The present T cell receptor beta chain was sequenced within a study of blood T cell repertoires in COVID-19. Study overall: The analysed material was cDNA or gDNA that came from T cells, B-cell-depleted T cells, or PBMCs.

The count of this clone is one. V was pared by 3 bases and J by 7 bases, with 8 bases of the junction left unmatched. Per germline, CDR1 MDHEN and CDR2 SYDVKM. The CDR3 covers 15 residues. Categorization into cohorts depended on clinical history that participants reported. Resolution of symptoms, clearance, or two negative PCRs was present in recovered Cohort 3 donors. Sequencing used immunoSEQ multiplex PCR; TCRdb keeps in-frame clones, though not all of them. The sample holds fewer than 400,000 clones, around 90% seen once. Sequencing used PBMCs or T cells enriched from blood (not recorded which). This TCR derives from a man younger than 45 who had recovered from COVID-19. V usage is TRBV28 and J usage is TRBJ1-2, with 10 nucleotides matching TRBD1. The CDR3 spells CASSLTGQGTSGYTF. The CDR3 coding sequence is TGTGCCAGCAGTTTGACGGGACAGGGGACCTCTGGCTACACCTTC.